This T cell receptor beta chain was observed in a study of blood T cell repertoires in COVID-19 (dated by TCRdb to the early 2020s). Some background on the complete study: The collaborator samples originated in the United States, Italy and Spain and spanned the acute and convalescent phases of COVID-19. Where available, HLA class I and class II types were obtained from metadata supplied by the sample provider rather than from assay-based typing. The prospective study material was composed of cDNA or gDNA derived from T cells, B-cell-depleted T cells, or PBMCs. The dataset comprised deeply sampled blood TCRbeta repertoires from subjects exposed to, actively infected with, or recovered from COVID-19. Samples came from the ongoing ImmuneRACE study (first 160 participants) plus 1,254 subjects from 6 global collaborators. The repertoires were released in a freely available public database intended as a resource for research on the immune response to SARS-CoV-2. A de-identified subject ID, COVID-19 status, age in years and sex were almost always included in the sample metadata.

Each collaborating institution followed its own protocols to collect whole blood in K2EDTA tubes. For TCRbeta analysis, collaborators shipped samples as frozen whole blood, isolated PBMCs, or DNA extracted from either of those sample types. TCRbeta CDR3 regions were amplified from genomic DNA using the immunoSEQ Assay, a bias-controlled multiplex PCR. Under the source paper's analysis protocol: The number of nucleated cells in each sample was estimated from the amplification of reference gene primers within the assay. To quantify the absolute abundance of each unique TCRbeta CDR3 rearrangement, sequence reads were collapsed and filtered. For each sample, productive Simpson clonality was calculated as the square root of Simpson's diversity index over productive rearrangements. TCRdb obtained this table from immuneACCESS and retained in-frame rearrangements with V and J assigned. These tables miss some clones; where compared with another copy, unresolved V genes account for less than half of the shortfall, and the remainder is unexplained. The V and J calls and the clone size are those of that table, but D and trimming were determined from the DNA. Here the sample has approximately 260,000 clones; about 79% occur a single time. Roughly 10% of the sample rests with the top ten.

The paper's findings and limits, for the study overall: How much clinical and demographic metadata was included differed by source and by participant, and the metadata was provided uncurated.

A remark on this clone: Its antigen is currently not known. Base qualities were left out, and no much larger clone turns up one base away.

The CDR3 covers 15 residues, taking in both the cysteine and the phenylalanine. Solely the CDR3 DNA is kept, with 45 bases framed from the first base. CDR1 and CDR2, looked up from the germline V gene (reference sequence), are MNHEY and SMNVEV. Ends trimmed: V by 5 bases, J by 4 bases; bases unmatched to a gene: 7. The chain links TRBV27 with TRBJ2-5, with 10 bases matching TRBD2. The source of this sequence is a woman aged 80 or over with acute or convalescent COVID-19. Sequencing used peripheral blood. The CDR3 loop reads CASSMSGGALETQYF. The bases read TGTGCCAGCAGTATGAGCGGGGGGGCCCTAGAGACCCAGTACTTC.